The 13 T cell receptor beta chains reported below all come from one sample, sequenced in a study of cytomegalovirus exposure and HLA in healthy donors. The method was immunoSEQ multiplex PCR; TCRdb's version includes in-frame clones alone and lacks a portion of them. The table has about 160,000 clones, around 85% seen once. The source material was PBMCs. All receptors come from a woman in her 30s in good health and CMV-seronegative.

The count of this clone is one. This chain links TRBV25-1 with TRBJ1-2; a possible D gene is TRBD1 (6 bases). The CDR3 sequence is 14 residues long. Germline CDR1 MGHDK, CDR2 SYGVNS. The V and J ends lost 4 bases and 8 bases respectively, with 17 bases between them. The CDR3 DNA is TGTGCCAGCAGTGTCCAGGGGATTGGGGACGGCTACACCTTC. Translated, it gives CASSVQGIGDGYTF.

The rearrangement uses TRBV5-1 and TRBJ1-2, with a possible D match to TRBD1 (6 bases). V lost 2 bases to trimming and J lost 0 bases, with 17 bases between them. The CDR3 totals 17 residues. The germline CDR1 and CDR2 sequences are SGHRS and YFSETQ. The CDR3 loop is CASSLVRGIGSNYGYTF. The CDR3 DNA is TGCGCCAGCAGCTTAGTTAGGGGGATCGGGTCTAACTATGGCTACACCTTC.

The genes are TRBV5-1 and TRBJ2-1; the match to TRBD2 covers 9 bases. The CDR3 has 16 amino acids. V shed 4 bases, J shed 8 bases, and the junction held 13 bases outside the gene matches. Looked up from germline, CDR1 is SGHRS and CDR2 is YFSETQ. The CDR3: CASSILREGPVDEQFF. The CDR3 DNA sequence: TGCGCCAGCAGCATCCTGCGGGAGGGGCCGGTGGATGAGCAGTTCTTC.

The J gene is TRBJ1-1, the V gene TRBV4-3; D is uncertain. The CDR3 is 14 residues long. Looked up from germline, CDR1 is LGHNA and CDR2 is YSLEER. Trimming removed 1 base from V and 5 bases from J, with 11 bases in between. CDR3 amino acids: CASSQAGGRTEAFF. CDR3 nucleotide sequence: TGCGCCAGCAGCCAAGCAGGAGGGAGAACTGAAGCTTTCTTT.

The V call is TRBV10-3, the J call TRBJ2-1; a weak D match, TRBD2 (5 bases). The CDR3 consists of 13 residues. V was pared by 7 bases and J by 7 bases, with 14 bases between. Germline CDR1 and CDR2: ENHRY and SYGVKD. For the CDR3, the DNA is TGTGCCATCAACGACCCTCGGGGAAATGAGCAGTTCTTC. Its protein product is CAINDPRGNEQFF.

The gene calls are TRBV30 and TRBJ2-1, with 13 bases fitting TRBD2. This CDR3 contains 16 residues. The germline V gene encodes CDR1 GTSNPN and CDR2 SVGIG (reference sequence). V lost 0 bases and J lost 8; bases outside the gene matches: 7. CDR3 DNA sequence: TGTGCCTGGAGTGTACTAGCGGGAGGGCTTTTAGATGAGCAGTTCTTC. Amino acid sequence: CAWSVLAGGLLDEQFF.

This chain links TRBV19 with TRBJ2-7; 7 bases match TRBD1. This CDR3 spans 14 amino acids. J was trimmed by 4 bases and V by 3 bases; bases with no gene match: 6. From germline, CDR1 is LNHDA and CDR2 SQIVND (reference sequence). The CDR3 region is CASSIDRETYEQYF. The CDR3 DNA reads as TGTGCCAGTAGTATCGACAGGGAGACGTACGAGCAGTACTTC.

CDR3 protein: CASSLHWTRSSYEQYF. The CDR3 region has the DNA TGTGCCAGCAGTTTACATTGGACTCGCAGCTCCTACGAGCAGTACTTC. The chain is built from TRBV27 and TRBJ2-7; the D gene is possibly TRBD2 (5 bases). The CDR3 extends over 16 amino acids. Trimming took 2 bases from V and 0 from J, leaving 14 bases between them. The germline V gene has CDR1 MNHEY and CDR2 SMNVEV (reference sequence).

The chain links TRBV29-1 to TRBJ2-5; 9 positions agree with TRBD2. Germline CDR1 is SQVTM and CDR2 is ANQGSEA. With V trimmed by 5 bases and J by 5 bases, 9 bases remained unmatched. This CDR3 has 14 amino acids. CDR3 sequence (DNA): TGCAGCGTTCTCGAGGGGGCGGGGGGGGAGACCCAGTACTTC. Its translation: CSVLEGAGGETQYF.

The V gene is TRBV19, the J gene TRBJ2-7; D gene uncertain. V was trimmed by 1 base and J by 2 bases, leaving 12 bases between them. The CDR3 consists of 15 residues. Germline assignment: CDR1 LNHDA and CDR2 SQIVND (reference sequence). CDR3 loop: CASSIAGPETYEQYF. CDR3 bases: TGTGCCAGTAGTATAGCTGGACCGGAAACCTACGAGCAGTACTTC.

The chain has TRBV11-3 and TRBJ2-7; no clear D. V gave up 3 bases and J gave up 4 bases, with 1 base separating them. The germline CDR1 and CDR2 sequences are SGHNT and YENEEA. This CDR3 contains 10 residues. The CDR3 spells CASSLYEQYF. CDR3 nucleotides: TGTGCCAGCAGCTTGTACGAGCAGTACTTC.

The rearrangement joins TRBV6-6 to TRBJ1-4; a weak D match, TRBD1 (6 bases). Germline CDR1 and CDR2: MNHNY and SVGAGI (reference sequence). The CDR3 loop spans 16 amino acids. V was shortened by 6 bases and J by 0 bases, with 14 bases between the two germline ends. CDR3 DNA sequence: TGTGCCAGCAGGGGCTATGGGGGGCCAACTAATGAAAAACTGTTTTTT. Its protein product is CASRGYGGPTNEKLFF.

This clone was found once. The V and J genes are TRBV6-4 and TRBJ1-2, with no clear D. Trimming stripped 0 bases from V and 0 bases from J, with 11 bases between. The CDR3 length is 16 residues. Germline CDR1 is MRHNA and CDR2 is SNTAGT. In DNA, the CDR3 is TGTGCCAGCAGTGACTCGGGCGCAGCCTCTAACTATGGCTACACCTTC. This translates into CASSDSGAASNYGYTF.